This is a list of T cell receptor beta chains from one sample in a study of blood T cell repertoires in COVID-19. Here immunoSEQ multiplex PCR was the method, and the copy in TCRdb shows in-frame clones only, minus some. This table has 450,000 to 500,000 clones, about 90% appearing once. Sequencing was done on a sample of PBMCs or T cells enriched from blood (not recorded which). The receptors here all came from a woman in her late teens or twenties who had recovered from COVID-19. Both conserved end residues are part of each CDR3. A D gene is named only where the DNA matches it firmly. Size tells how often a clone was seen (once, few, many) or the class of an expanded clone, and some rows leave it out.

size,V,D,J,CDR3,DNA
.,TRBV28,TRBD1,TRBJ2-2,CASSLTGVVRTGELFF,TGTGCCAGCAGTTTGACAGGGGTGGTAAGAACCGGGGAGCTGTTTTTT
.,TRBV7-2,TRBD2,TRBJ2-3,CASSLGTSGGPDTQYF,TGTGCCAGCAGCTTAGGGACTAGCGGGGGTCCAGATACGCAGTATTTT
.,TRBV19,.,TRBJ2-7,CASSPGWGGQYEQYF,TGTGCCAGTAGCCCCGGATGGGGGGGGCAGTACGAGCAGTACTTC
.,TRBV5-4,TRBD1,TRBJ2-3,CASSRTGTGHTDTQYF,TGTGCCAGCAGCAGGACCGGGACAGGTCACACAGATACGCAGTATTTT
once,TRBV7-2,TRBD1,TRBJ2-4,CASSSLDRGNIQYF,TGTGCCAGCAGCTCCCTAGACAGGGGAAACATTCAGTACTTC
few,TRBV3-1/TRBV3-2,.,TRBJ1-6,CASRRGGSSPLHF,TGTGCCAGCAGAAGGGGAGGGAGTTCACCCCTCCACTTT
.,TRBV18,.,TRBJ1-2,CASSERNYGYTF,TGTGCCAGCTCTGAACGGAACTATGGCTACACCTTC
once,TRBV7-2,.,TRBJ1-3,CASSLARGNTIYF,TGTGCCAGCAGCTTAGCTCGAGGTAACACCATATATTTT
.,TRBV2,.,TRBJ2-3,CASTRDFGTDTQYF,TGTGCCAGCACCCGGGACTTTGGCACAGATACGCAGTATTTT
.,TRBV12-5,TRBD1,TRBJ1-4,CASGLGQGANEKLFF,TGTGCTAGTGGCCTCGGACAGGGAGCTAATGAAAAACTGTTTTTT
.,TRBV2,.,TRBJ1-3,CASSRGVVSSGNTIYF,TGTGCCAGCAGTCGTGGAGTGGTCTCCTCTGGAAACACCATATATTTT
once,TRBV7-2,TRBD1,TRBJ1-2,CASSYRTGDGYTF,TGTGCCAGCAGCTACCGGACAGGAGATGGCTACACCTTC
.,TRBV5-1,TRBD2,TRBJ2-7,CASRLGTSAYEQYF,TGCGCCAGCAGGCTAGGGACTAGCGCCTACGAGCAGTACTTC
.,TRBV30,TRBD1,TRBJ2-7,CAWSRDRAYEQYF,TGTGCCTGGAGCAGAGACAGGGCCTACGAGCAGTACTTC
.,TRBV3-1/TRBV3-2,.,TRBJ1-6,CASSQIQRGPYNSPLHF,TGTGCCAGCAGCCAAATCCAAAGGGGCCCCTATAATTCACCCCTCCACTTT
.,TRBV7-2,TRBD2,TRBJ2-5,CASSVAGAQETQYF,TGTGCCAGCAGCGTAGCGGGGGCCCAAGAGACCCAGTACTTC
few,TRBV30,TRBD1,TRBJ1-5,CAWTEDRNQPQHF,TGTGCCTGGACTGAGGACAGGAATCAGCCCCAGCATTTT
.,TRBV2,TRBD1,TRBJ2-1,CASSEGQQQFF,TGTGCCAGCAGTGAGGGACAGCAGCAGTTCTTC
once,TRBV19,.,TRBJ1-1,CASRLKNTEAFF,TGTGCCAGTAGATTAAAGAACACTGAAGCTTTCTTT
.,TRBV7-2,.,TRBJ1-5,CASTPTPGQPQHF,TGTGCCAGCACCCCTACCCCAGGTCAGCCCCAGCATTTT
.,TRBV7-2,TRBD1,TRBJ1-5,CASSPEGQENQPQHF,TGTGCCAGCAGCCCAGAGGGACAGGAGAATCAGCCCCAGCATTTT
.,TRBV19,.,TRBJ1-2,CASRSSVGYGYTF,TGTGCCAGCCGTTCGAGTGTCGGTTATGGCTACACCTTC
.,TRBV6-5,TRBD1,TRBJ2-7,CASSPRDSPSYEQYF,TGTGCCAGCAGCCCGAGGGACAGCCCCTCCTACGAGCAGTACTTC
.,TRBV5-1,TRBD1,TRBJ2-1,CASSPQIPGQGRNEQFF,TGCGCCAGCAGCCCCCAAATTCCGGGACAGGGACGGAATGAGCAGTTCTTC